The next 6 T cell receptor beta chains were all read from a single sample in a study of blood T cell repertoires in COVID-19. Here immunoSEQ multiplex PCR was the method, and the copy in TCRdb shows in-frame clones only, minus some. The data show some 150,000 clones, about 90% seen once. The sample comprised peripheral blood. The source is a woman aged 60 to 75 with acute or convalescent COVID-19.

The chain recombines TRBV7-2 with TRBJ1-4, with 7 positions matching TRBD1. Trimming at V came to 2 bases and at J to 5 bases, leaving 8 bases not matched to a gene. The CDR3 is 16 amino acids. Per the germline V gene, CDR1 is SGHTA and CDR2 is FQGNSA. CDR3 sequence reads: CASSLSVGQTNEKLFF. The CDR3 DNA is TGTGCCAGCAGCTTAAGTGTGGGACAGACGAATGAAAAACTGTTTTTT.

The chain is built from TRBV6-4 and TRBJ2-2; the D gene is possibly TRBD2 (5 bases). The CDR3 spans 15 residues. Trimming shortened V by 4 bases and J by 9 bases, and 18 bases separated the two germline ends. Germline CDR1 is MRHNA and CDR2 is SNTAGT. CDR3 sequence reads: CASSVGSGYPRELFF. The CDR3 nucleotides read TGTGCCAGCAGTGTTGGTTCGGGATACCCCCGGGAGCTGTTTTTT.

J is TRBJ2-2 and V is TRBV30; 10 bases agree with TRBD1. The ends lost 7 bases at V and 5 bases at J; junction bases unmatched: 7. CDR3 length: 14 residues. CDR1 and CDR2 from the germline V gene are GTSNPN and SVGIG (reference sequence). The DNA for the CDR3 is TGTGCCTCGGGGGGACAGGGGAGGACCGGGGAGCTGTTTTTT. Its protein is CASGGQGRTGELFF.

V gene TRBV9 combines with J gene TRBJ1-4; TRBD1 matches 7 bases. CDR3 size: 15 residues. Germline V lookup: CDR1 SGDLS, CDR2 YYNGEE. With 0 bases clipped from V and 4 bases from J, the junction kept 3 bases outside the gene matches. CDR3 nucleotides: TGTGCCAGCAGCGTAGAGGGGGCCCGTAATGAAAAACTGTTTTTT. This encodes CASSVEGARNEKLFF.

The V gene is TRBV9, the J gene TRBJ2-7; D might be TRBD1 (6 bases). Trimming took 7 bases from V and 6 from J, leaving 17 bases between them. Looked up from germline, CDR1 is SGDLS and CDR2 is YYNGEE. This CDR3 contains 13 residues. The CDR3 loop reads CASGGQTFTEQYF. The CDR3 bases are TGTGCCAGCGGTGGACAGACTTTCACCGAGCAGTACTTC. Variable domain in full (rest from reference TRBV9 and TRBJ2-7): DSGVTQTPKHLITATGQRVTLRCSPRSGDLSVYWYQQSLDQGLQFLIQYYNGEERAKGNILERFSAQQFPDLHSELNLSSLELGDSALYFCASGGQTFTEQYFGPGTRLTVT.

J is TRBJ2-3 and V is TRBV19, with 8 bases lining up with TRBD1. This CDR3 spans 15 amino acids. V shed 2 bases, J shed 4 bases, and the junction held 5 bases outside the gene matches. Germline V gene data show CDR1 as LNHDA and CDR2 as SQIVND (reference sequence). CDR3: CASSIWTGRADTQYF. The CDR3 DNA reads TGTGCCAGTAGTATATGGACAGGGAGAGCAGATACGCAGTATTTT.